This T cell receptor beta chain was recorded in a study of CD8 T cells in ankylosing spondylitis. General study findings and limits: Earlier work had already found some motif variants in reactive arthritis synovial fluid and blood. Disease-associated clones were reportedly significantly overrepresented in matched ankylosing spondylitis synovial fluid.

Trimming removed 3 bases from V and 6 bases from J, with 10 bases in between. Germline CDR1 reads SQVTM; CDR2 reads ANQGSEA. The CDR3 spans 12 residues. This clonotype was detected ten times or more. What it binds is unknown. A quantitative 5'-RACE method, one with molecular barcodes, was used to make TCR beta libraries. TCRdb itself ran the 5' RACE reads through MiXCR, one entry per CDR3 protein. This sample carries about 27,000 distinct CDR3 sequences, 7.9% of them seen once, and the ten largest clones take nearly 30%. This rearrangement joins TRBV29-1 to TRBJ2-3, with a tentative D call TRBD1 (6 bases). The sample comprised blood. The origin of this receptor is a male donor with ankylosing spondylitis or in good health (not recorded which). CDR3: CSVDPQGDTQYF. CDR3 sequence (DNA): TGCAGCGTTGATCCTCAGGGGGATACGCAGTATTTT.